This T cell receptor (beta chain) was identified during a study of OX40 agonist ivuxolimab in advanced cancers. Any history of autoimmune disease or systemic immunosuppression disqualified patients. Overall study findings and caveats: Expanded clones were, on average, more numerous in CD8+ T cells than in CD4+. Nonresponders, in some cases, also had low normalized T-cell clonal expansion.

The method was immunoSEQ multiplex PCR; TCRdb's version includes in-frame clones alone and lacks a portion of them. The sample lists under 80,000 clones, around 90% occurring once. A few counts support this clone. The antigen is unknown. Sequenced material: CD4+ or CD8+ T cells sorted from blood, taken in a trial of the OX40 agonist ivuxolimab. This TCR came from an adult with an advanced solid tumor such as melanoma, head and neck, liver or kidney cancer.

In DNA, the CDR3 is TGCAGCGTGAGGGGGAATGGCTACACCTTC. It specifies CSVRGNGYTF. This chain links TRBV29-1 with TRBJ1-2; tentatively, D is TRBD1 (6 bases). The germline V gene encodes CDR1 SQVTM and CDR2 ANQGSEA. Between the trimmed V and J ends, which lost 6 bases and 6 bases, there was a span of 8 bases. The CDR3 loop spans 10 amino acids.